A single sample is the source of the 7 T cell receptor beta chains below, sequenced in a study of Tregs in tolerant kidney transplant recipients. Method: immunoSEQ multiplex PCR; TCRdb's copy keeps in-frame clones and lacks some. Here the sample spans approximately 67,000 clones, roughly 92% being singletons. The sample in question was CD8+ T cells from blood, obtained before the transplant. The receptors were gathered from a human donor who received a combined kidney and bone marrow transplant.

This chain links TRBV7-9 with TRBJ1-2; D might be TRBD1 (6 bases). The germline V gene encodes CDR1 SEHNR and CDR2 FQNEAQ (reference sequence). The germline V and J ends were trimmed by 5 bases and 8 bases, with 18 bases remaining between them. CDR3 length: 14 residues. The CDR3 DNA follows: TGTGCCAGCAGCCGAGTTTTGGACAGATACGGCTACACCTTC. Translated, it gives CASSRVLDRYGYTF. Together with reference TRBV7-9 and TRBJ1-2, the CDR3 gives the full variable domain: DTGVSQNPRHKITKRGQNVTFRCDPISEHNRLYWYRQTLGQGPEFLTYFQNEAQLEKSRLLSDRFSAERPKGSFSTLEIQRTEQGDSAMYLCASSRVLDRYGYTFGSGTRLTVV.

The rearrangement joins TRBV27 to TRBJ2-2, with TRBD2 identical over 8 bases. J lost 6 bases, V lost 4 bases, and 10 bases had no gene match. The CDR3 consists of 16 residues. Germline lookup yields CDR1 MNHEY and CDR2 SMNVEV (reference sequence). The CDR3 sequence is CASSWRSREGPGELFF. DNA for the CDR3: TGTGCCAGCAGTTGGAGGAGCCGGGAGGGCCCCGGGGAGCTGTTTTTT.

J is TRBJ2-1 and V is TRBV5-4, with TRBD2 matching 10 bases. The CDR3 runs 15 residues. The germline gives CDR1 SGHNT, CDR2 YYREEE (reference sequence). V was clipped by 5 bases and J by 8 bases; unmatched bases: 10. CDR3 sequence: CASRAAGLALDEQFF. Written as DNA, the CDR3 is TGTGCCAGCAGAGCCGCGGGACTAGCGTTGGATGAGCAGTTCTTC. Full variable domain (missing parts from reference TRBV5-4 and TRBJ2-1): ETGVTQSPTHLIKTRGQQVTLRCSSQSGHNTVSWYQQALGQGPQFIFQYYREEENGRGNFPPRFSGLQFPNYSSELNVNALELDDSALYLCASRAAGLALDEQFFGPGTRLTVL.

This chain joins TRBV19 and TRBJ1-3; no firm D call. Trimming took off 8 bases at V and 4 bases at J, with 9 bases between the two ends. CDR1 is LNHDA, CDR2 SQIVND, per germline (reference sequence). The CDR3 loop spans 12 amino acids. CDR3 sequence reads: CASRSPGNTIYF. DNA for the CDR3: TGTGCCAGTCGGTCCCCCGGAAACACCATATATTTT.

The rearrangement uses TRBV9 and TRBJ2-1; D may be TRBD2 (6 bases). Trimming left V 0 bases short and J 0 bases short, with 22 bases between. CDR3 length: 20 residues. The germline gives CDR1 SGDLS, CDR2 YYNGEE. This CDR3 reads CASSVALGGRPPSSYNEQFF. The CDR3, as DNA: TGTGCCAGCAGCGTAGCTCTTGGGGGGAGGCCCCCGAGCTCCTACAATGAGCAGTTCTTC.

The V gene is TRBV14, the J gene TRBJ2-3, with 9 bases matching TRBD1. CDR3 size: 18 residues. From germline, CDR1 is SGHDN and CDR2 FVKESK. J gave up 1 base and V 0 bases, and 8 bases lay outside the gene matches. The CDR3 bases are TGTGCCAGCAGCCAAGAAACCGGGACAGGGCTTGGCACAGATACGCAGTATTTT. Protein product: CASSQETGTGLGTDTQYF.

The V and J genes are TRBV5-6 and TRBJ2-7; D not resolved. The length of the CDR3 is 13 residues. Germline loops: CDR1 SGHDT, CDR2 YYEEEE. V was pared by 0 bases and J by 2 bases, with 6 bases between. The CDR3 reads CASSLAVPYEQYF. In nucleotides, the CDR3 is TGTGCCAGCAGCTTGGCAGTCCCCTACGAGCAGTACTTC.